The next 18 T cell receptor beta chains were all read from a single sample in a study of shared clonotypes between healthy human individuals. Produced via immunoSEQ multiplex PCR; TCRdb's table is partial and in-frame only. The sample has approximately 2,200,000 clones, about 92% seen once. Positively selected for CCR7, the CD45RO-negative cells used as naive CD8 cells excluded terminally differentiated effector memory CD45RA+ cells. Material: naive CD8+ T cells from PBMCs. The receptor set was obtained from a man aged 18 to 30 in good health. Some clones in this sample may be carry-over from other donors' samples.

The CDR3 region is CASSTEVGYGYTF. CDR3 sequence (DNA): TGTGCCAGCAGCACGGAGGTGGGCTATGGCTACACCTTC. The rearrangement joins TRBV11-3 to TRBJ1-2, with no clear D. CDR1 and CDR2 (germline): SGHNT, YENEEA. V dropped 5 bases and J dropped 4 bases, with 11 bases sitting between them. This CDR3 spans 13 amino acids. Looking up the rest from reference TRBV11-3 and TRBJ1-2 gives the full variable domain: EAGVVQSPRYKIIEKKQPVAFWCNPISGHNTLYWYLQNLGQGPELLIRYENEEAVDDSQLPKDRFSAERLKGVDSTLKIQPAELGDSAVYLCASSTEVGYGYTFGSGTRLTVV.

V gene TRBV11-2 combines with J gene TRBJ2-7; D gene ambiguous. Germline-derived CDR1 and CDR2 are SGHAT and FQNNGV. CDR3 length: 14 amino acids. V lost 6 bases, J lost 4 bases, and 16 bases lay in between. The CDR3 reads CASSPPTERYEQYF. The CDR3 bases are TGTGCCAGCAGTCCCCCGACGGAACGGTACGAGCAGTACTTC.

The rearrangement uses TRBV29-1 and TRBJ1-1, with D perhaps matching TRBD1 (6 bases). Germline V lookup: CDR1 SQVTM, CDR2 ANQGSEA. The CDR3 runs to 13 residues. Trimming took off 1 base at V and 6 bases at J, with 12 bases between the two ends. The CDR3 DNA reads as TGCAGCGTTGAAGCTGGCAGGGGCCCTGAAGCTTTCTTT. Its translation: CSVEAGRGPEAFF.

The V gene is TRBV7-9, the J gene TRBJ2-7, with 13 bases matching TRBD2. The CDR3 runs to 18 residues. V lost 5 bases and J lost 0; bases outside the gene matches: 10. Germline V lookup: CDR1 SEHNR, CDR2 FQNEAQ (reference sequence). The CDR3 coding sequence is TGTGCCAGCAGCGGACTGGGACTAGCGGGATCGAGCTCCTACGAGCAGTACTTC. Translating gives CASSGLGLAGSSSYEQYF.

The chain carries TRBV7-9 and TRBJ1-2; 8 bases are a match to TRBD1. V lost 5 bases to trimming and J lost 3 bases; unmatched junction nucleotides: 8. The CDR3 sequence is 15 residues long. Germline V gene sequence: CDR1 SEHNR, CDR2 FQNEAQ (reference sequence). CDR3 coding DNA: TGTGCCAGCAGCCCCGGGACAGGAGTTTACTATGGCTACACCTTC. This encodes CASSPGTGVYYGYTF.

This clone was counted between two and nine times. This rearrangement joins TRBV16 to TRBJ1-1; no definite D call. Trimming removed 1 base at V and 1 base at J, with 7 bases between. Germline lookup yields CDR1 KGHSY and CDR2 FQNENV. This CDR3 is built from 14 residues. The CDR3 nucleotides are TGTGCCAGCAGCCAATGGTCAAAGAACACTGAAGCTTTCTTT. It is translated as CASSQWSKNTEAFF.

The chain links TRBV27 to TRBJ2-3; 13 bases agree with TRBD2. The V and J ends lost 8 bases and 3 bases, in that order; junction bases with no gene match: 8. CDR1 is MNHEY and CDR2 is SMNVEV in the germline V gene (reference sequence). The CDR3 is made up of 16 amino acids. The CDR3 here is CASAYWTSGRTDTQYF. In DNA form, the CDR3 reads TGTGCCAGCGCCTATTGGACTAGCGGGAGAACAGATACGCAGTATTTT.

The chain uses TRBV11-3 and TRBJ2-1; the match to TRBD2 covers 13 bases. This CDR3 is built from 17 residues. V was pared by 4 bases and J by 8 bases, with 11 bases of the junction left unmatched. Per germline, CDR1 SGHNT and CDR2 YENEEA. The CDR3 DNA is TGTGCCAGCAGCTCTACCCCAGGACTAGCGGGAGACTATGAGCAGTTCTTC. Its translation: CASSSTPGLAGDYEQFF.

The table lists this clone with a count of one. J is TRBJ2-7 and V is TRBV10-2, with a possible D match to TRBD2 (6 bases). The CDR3 spans 15 residues. The germline V gene has CDR1 WSHSY and CDR2 SAAADI. The ends were cut back, 7 bases at V and 2 bases at J, with 18 bases in the middle. CDR3 in DNA: TGCGCCAGCAACTTAAGACTAGTACGCGCCTACGAGCAGTACTTC. This encodes CASNLRLVRAYEQYF.

The chain links TRBV4-3 to TRBJ2-1; maybe TRBD1 (5 bases). Trimming left V 4 bases short and J 6 bases short, with 10 bases between. CDR3 length equals 13 residues. Germline V gene lookup returns CDR1 LGHNA and CDR2 YSLEER. CDR3 residues: CASSLQGRNEQFF. DNA for the CDR3: TGCGCCAGCAGCCTGCAGGGTCGCAATGAGCAGTTCTTC.

The chain joins TRBV7-2 to TRBJ2-1; possibly TRBD1 for D (5 bases). The germline gives CDR1 SGHTA, CDR2 FQGNSA. The CDR3 is made up of 16 amino acids. V was cut by 1 base and J by 3 bases, with 13 bases left in between. The CDR3 loop reads CASSLESGWDYNEQFF. CDR3 sequence (DNA): TGTGCCAGCAGCTTAGAGTCAGGGTGGGACTACAATGAGCAGTTCTTC.

In regard to this clone: Different DNA sequences within this sample yield the same CDR3. Here the CDR3 DNA reads TGTGCCAGCAGCCTTGGGTGGGGTGGAAATCAGCCCCAGCATTTT. The encoded protein is CASSLGWGGNQPQHF. V usage is TRBV11-2 and J usage is TRBJ1-5; D unclear. The germline gives CDR1 SGHAT, CDR2 FQNNGV. The CDR3 totals 15 residues. Trimming pared 5 bases from V and 4 bases from J, leaving 15 bases between.

The chain combines TRBV29-1 with TRBJ2-2, with TRBD2 matching 8 bases. V shed 8 bases and J 6 bases; nucleotides not matched to a gene: 14. In germline, CDR1 is SQVTM, CDR2 ANQGSEA. The CDR3 consists of 15 residues. The CDR3 is CSPGKRERIAGELFF. The CDR3 bases are TGCAGCCCAGGAAAGCGGGAGCGGATTGCCGGGGAGCTGTTTTTT.

Notes on this clone: The identical CDR3 is also encoded by other nucleotide sequences in the sample. The chain joins TRBV27 to TRBJ2-7; unclear D gene. This CDR3 spans 11 amino acids. Trimming took 5 bases from V and 4 from J, leaving 6 bases between them. Germline values: CDR1 MNHEY, CDR2 SMNVEV (reference sequence). The CDR3 bases are TGTGCCAGCAGTCTAGGGTACGAGCAGTACTTC. Its protein product is CASSLGYEQYF.

The V and J genes are TRBV27 and TRBJ2-7; D might be TRBD2 (5 bases). The CDR3 spans 13 residues. CDR1 and CDR2 (germline): MNHEY, SMNVEV (reference sequence). V was pared by 7 bases and J by 6 bases, with 16 bases between. The CDR3 DNA follows: TGTGCCAGCACCCCCGGGGAAGGCATCGAGCAGTACTTC. As protein: CASTPGEGIEQYF.

The chain carries TRBV27 and TRBJ1-1; 7 bases are shared with TRBD1. This CDR3 spans 19 amino acids. The germline gives CDR1 MNHEY, CDR2 SMNVEV (reference sequence). The ends lost 5 bases at V and 4 bases at J; junction bases unmatched: 22. CDR3 protein: CASSDRLGQGGLIGTEAFF. The CDR3 region has the DNA TGTGCCAGCAGTGACCGACTCGGGCAGGGGGGTTTGATTGGCACTGAAGCTTTCTTT.

This chain uses TRBV14 with TRBJ1-4; no clear D gene. V gave up 1 base and J gave up 8 bases, with 8 bases separating them. This CDR3 is built from 13 residues. Germline values: CDR1 SGHDN, CDR2 FVKESK. The CDR3 region is CASSQGFREKLFF. DNA for the CDR3: TGTGCCAGCAGCCAAGGGTTTCGCGAAAAACTGTTTTTT.

Of note for this clone: The sample contains more than one DNA sequence encoding this CDR3. The DNA for the CDR3 is TGTGCCAGCTCACCGCCCAGTTCCTACGAGCAGTACTTC. Amino acids: CASSPPSSYEQYF. The chain links TRBV18 to TRBJ2-7; D ambiguous. CDR1 is KGHSH, CDR2 LQKENI, per germline. CDR3 length equals 13 residues. V was clipped by 3 bases and J by 1 base, with 7 bases between them.